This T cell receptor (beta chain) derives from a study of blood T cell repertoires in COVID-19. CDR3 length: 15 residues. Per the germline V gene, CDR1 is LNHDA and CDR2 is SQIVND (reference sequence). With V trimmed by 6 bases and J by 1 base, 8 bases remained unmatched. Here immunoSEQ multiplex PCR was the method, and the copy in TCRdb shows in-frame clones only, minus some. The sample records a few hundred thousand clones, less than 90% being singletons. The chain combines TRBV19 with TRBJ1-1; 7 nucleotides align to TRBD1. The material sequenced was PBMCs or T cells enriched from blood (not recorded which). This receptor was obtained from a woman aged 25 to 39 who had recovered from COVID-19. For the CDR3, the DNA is TGTGCCAGTAGGAGAGGAGGACAGGCGAACACTGAAGCTTTCTTT. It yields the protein CASRRGGQANTEAFF.